Below, 14 T cell receptor beta chains from the same sample are listed, as sequenced in a study of shared T cell receptors in the human thymus (dated by TCRdb to about 2021). Library preparation was by the immunoSEQ multiplex PCR assay. Here the immuneACCESS table is served through TCRdb, limited to in-frame sequences with V and J called. Missing clones are a known gap in these copies; in checked studies unresolved V genes cover under half, and the rest lacks a known reason. The sample profile shows around 340,000 clones; around 95% of them were found once. Jointly, the top ten make up roughly 0.02% of the sample. What was sequenced was thymocytes. These receptors all stem from a human donor.

This clone was picked up one time. This chain connects TRBV10-3 to TRBJ2-4; 7 positions agree with TRBD1. The CDR3 totals 12 residues. CDR1 and CDR2 (germline): ENHRY, SYGVKD. Trimming took 4 bases from V and 6 from J; bases not matched to a gene: 0. The CDR3 DNA reads TGTGCCATCAGTGGGACAGGAAACATTCAGTACTTC. It yields the protein CAISGTGNIQYF.

The chain combines TRBV7-9 with TRBJ2-3, with D perhaps TRBD1 or TRBD2 (6 bases each). This CDR3 has 15 amino acids. Trimming removed 3 bases at V and 0 bases at J, with 10 bases between. CDR1 is SEHNR and CDR2 is FQNEAQ in the germline V gene (reference sequence). This CDR3 reads CASSLTRGSTDTQYF. The CDR3 nucleotides read TGTGCCAGCAGCTTGACTAGGGGGAGCACAGATACGCAGTATTTT.

This clone has only a few counts. The J gene is TRBJ2-7, the V gene TRBV7-9, with 11 bases fitting TRBD1. Germline V gene sequence: CDR1 SEHNR, CDR2 FQNEAQ (reference sequence). J lost 5 bases, V lost 7 bases, and 7 bases had no gene match. The CDR3 has 14 residues. This chain's CDR3 is CASIPGQGGDEQYF. In DNA form, the CDR3 reads TGTGCCAGCATCCCGGGACAGGGGGGAGACGAGCAGTACTTC.

The chain is built from TRBV4-2 and TRBJ2-7, with D perhaps TRBD1 or TRBD2 (5 bases each). From germline, CDR1 is LGHNA and CDR2 YNFKEQ. The CDR3 is made up of 18 amino acids. Trimming pared 1 base from V and 6 bases from J, leaving 25 bases between. The CDR3: CASSQGIEGWEWVREQYF. CDR3 nucleotides: TGTGCCAGCAGCCAAGGAATAGAGGGGTGGGAGTGGGTTCGCGAGCAGTACTTC.

V is TRBV5-8 and J is TRBJ2-1; 9 nucleotides match TRBD2. V was clipped by 7 bases and J by 0 bases; unmatched bases: 8. The germline CDR1 and CDR2 sequences are SGHTS and YDEGEE. This CDR3 comprises 16 residues. CDR3 sequence reads: CASLLQREVSYNEQFF. The CDR3, as DNA: TGTGCCAGCCTCCTTCAGCGGGAGGTCTCCTACAATGAGCAGTTCTTC.

The chain recombines TRBV7-9 with TRBJ1-1, with D possibly TRBD1 on 5 matching bases. The germline gives CDR1 SEHNR, CDR2 FQNEAQ (reference sequence). This CDR3 is built from 14 residues. The germline V and J ends were trimmed by 3 bases and 2 bases, with 10 bases remaining between them. CDR3 sequence: CASSFGTPNTEAFF. CDR3 nucleotide sequence: TGTGCCAGCAGCTTCGGGACTCCTAACACTGAAGCTTTCTTT. Filled out from reference TRBV7-9 and TRBJ1-1, the complete variable domain reads DTGVSQNPRHKITKRGQNVTFRCDPISEHNRLYWYRQTLGQGPEFLTYFQNEAQLEKSRLLSDRFSAERPKGSFSTLEIQRTEQGDSAMYLCASSFGTPNTEAFFGQGTRLTVV.

A note on this clone: Distinct nucleotide sequences in the sample also encode this CDR3. The genes are TRBV6-4 and TRBJ1-2; D not certain. V lost 0 bases, J lost 5 bases, and 7 bases lay in between. The germline V gene encodes CDR1 MRHNA and CDR2 SNTAGT. The CDR3 consists of 13 residues. The CDR3 reads CASSDSRRYGYTF. The CDR3 bases are TGTGCCAGCAGTGACTCGAGGCGATATGGCTACACCTTC.

This chain joins TRBV27 and TRBJ2-1; TRBD1 or TRBD2 may be the D gene (5 bases each). V was shortened by 6 bases and J by 8 bases, with 20 bases between the two germline ends. CDR1 is MNHEY and CDR2 is SMNVEV in the germline V gene (reference sequence). The CDR3 loop spans 15 amino acids. This CDR3 is CASSLRDPRGHEQFF. CDR3 DNA sequence: TGTGCCAGCAGCCTCCGGGACCCCCGAGGACATGAGCAGTTCTTC.

A note on this clone: Other DNA sequences in the sample encode the same CDR3. The V call is TRBV27, the J call TRBJ2-7, with D possibly called TRBD1 or TRBD2 (7 bases each). V lost 5 bases and J lost 3, with 11 bases in between. The length of the CDR3 is 13 residues. Germline loops: CDR1 MNHEY, CDR2 SMNVEV (reference sequence). In DNA, the CDR3 is TGTGCCAGCAGTCCAGGGGGGGGCTACGAGCAGTACTTC. It encodes CASSPGGGYEQYF.

This chain connects TRBV23-1 to TRBJ2-1; 10 bases agree with TRBD1. Being an ORF, TRBV23-1 has a function that is uncertain. V shed 8 bases and J 4 bases; nucleotides not matched to a gene: 8. The CDR3 runs 15 residues. Here the CDR3 reads CASGTGTGVYNEQFF. In DNA form, the CDR3 reads TGCGCCAGCGGAACCGGGACAGGGGTATACAATGAGCAGTTCTTC.

V usage is TRBV18 and J usage is TRBJ2-2, with no clear D. The CDR3 covers 17 residues. Germline CDR1 and CDR2: KGHSH and LQKENI. Trimming took off 0 bases at V and 0 bases at J, with 11 bases between the two ends. This CDR3 is CASSPPEKRSNTGELFF. The CDR3 bases are TGTGCCAGCTCACCACCGGAAAAGCGTTCGAACACCGGGGAGCTGTTTTTT.

The chain is built from TRBV27 and TRBJ2-2; 10 positions match TRBD1. Germline V gene lookup returns CDR1 MNHEY and CDR2 SMNVEV (reference sequence). J lost 2 bases, V lost 10 bases, and 13 bases had no gene match. This CDR3 has 17 amino acids. The CDR3 loop reads CATGTGATLRNTGELFF. For the CDR3, the DNA is TGTGCCACCGGGACAGGGGCGACCCTACGCAACACCGGGGAGCTGTTTTTT.

V is TRBV28 and J is TRBJ2-7; no clear D gene. Germline loops: CDR1 MDHEN, CDR2 SYDVKM. The V end lost 4 bases, the J end lost 2 bases, and 9 bases lay between the germline ends. The CDR3 has 13 residues. CDR3 in DNA: TGTGCCAGCAGTTATCAGCGAACCTACGAGCAGTACTTC. Translating it yields CASSYQRTYEQYF.

The chain is built from TRBV4-1 and TRBJ2-7; D possibly corresponds to TRBD1 (5 bases). Trimming removed 1 base from V and 3 bases from J, with 10 bases in between. CDR3 size: 14 residues. Germline lookup yields CDR1 MGHRA and CDR2 YSYEKL. The CDR3 DNA follows: TGCGCCAGCAGCCAAGCCATGACAGTCTACGAGCAGTACTTC. It yields the protein CASSQAMTVYEQYF.